This T cell receptor beta chain was retrieved from a study of OX40 agonist ivuxolimab in advanced cancers. Trimming took off 2 bases at V and 5 bases at J, with 6 bases between the two ends. The length of the CDR3 is 12 residues. Germline loops: CDR1 MNHEY, CDR2 SVGAGI. Profiling relied on immunoSEQ multiplex PCR, and the TCRdb table lists in-frame clones only, not all of them. The sample holds about 65,000 clones, roughly nine tenths seen once. The sequence was collected from an adult with an advanced solid tumor such as melanoma, head and neck, liver or kidney cancer. The sequences come from CD4+ or CD8+ T cells sorted from blood, collected in a trial of the OX40 agonist ivuxolimab. The chain is built from TRBV6-5 and TRBJ2-5, with D unclear. The CDR3 bases are TGTGCCAGCAGTTACGGCTGGGAGACCCAGTACTTC. This encodes CASSYGWETQYF.